Here is one T cell receptor beta chain with its context. The time point: newly diagnosed GD, antithyroid drugs for less than 3 months. From PBMCs, RNA was extracted and then used to make the TCR library. This record belongs to a study of regulatory T cells in long-lasting Graves disease. The CDR3 consists of 13 residues. V was clipped by 6 bases and J by 6 bases; unmatched bases: 10. The germline V gene has CDR1 DFQATT and CDR2 SNEGSKA (reference sequence). Sequencing libraries for TCR beta were prepared with iRepertoire HTBI primers and Arm-PCR of CDR3 regions. TCRdb fed the multiplex PCR reads into MiXCR, producing one record per CDR3 protein. The table lists over 500,000 distinct CDR3 sequences, 15% to 20% of them singletons, with 18% in the top ten. Separately, the same data were catalogued under a study of T cells in Graves' hyperthyroidism and ophthalmopathy.

The chain employs TRBV20-1 and TRBJ1-1; 7 nucleotides align to TRBD1. The sequences come from peripheral blood mononuclear cells (PBMCs), collected at new diagnosis, from a patient treated with antithyroid drugs. This receptor was taken from a woman under 40 with Graves disease. CDR3 in DNA: TGCAGTGCGGAACAGGGGACTTGGGCTGAAGCTTTCTTT. Its translation: CSAEQGTWAEAFF.